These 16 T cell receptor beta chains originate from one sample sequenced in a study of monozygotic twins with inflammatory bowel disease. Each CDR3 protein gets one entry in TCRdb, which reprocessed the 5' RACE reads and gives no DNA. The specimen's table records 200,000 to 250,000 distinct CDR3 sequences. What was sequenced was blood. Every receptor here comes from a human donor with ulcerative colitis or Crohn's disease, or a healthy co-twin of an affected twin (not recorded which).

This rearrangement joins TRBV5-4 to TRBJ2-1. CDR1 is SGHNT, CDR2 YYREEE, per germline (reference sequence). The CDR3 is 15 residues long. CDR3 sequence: CASSLRQNSYNEQFF.

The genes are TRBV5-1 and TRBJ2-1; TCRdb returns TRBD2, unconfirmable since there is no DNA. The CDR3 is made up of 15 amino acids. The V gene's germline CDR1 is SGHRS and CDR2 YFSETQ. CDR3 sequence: CASSSLAGSYNEQFF.

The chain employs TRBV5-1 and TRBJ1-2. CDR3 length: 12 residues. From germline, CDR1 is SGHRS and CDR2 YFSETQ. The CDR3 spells CASSTGEHGYTF.

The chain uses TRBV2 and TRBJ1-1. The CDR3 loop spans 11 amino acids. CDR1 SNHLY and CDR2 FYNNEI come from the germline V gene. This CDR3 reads CASELGTEAFF.

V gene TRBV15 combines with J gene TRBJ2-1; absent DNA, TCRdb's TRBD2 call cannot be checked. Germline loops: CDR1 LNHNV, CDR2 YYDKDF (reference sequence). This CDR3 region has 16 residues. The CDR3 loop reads CATSRGTGTSLNEQFF.

The CDR3 protein is CASSVTSGGTNTGELFF. The rearrangement uses TRBV9 and TRBJ2-2; lacking DNA, the TRBD2 call made by TCRdb goes unchecked. There are 17 residues in the CDR3. From germline, CDR1 is SGDLS and CDR2 YYNGEE.

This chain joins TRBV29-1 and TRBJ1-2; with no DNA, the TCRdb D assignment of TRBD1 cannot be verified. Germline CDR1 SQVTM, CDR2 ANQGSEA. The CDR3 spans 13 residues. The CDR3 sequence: CSVPGTGFYGYTF.

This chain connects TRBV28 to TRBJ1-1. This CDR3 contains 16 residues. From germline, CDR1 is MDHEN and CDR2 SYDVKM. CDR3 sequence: CASIPGPTTMNTEAFF.

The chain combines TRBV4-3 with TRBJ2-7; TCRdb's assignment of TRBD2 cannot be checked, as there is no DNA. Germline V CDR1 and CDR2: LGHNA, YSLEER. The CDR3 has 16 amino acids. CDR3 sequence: CASSQERGLAGYEQYF.

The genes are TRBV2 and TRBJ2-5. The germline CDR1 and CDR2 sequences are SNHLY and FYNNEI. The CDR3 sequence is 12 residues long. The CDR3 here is CASSQLRETQYF.

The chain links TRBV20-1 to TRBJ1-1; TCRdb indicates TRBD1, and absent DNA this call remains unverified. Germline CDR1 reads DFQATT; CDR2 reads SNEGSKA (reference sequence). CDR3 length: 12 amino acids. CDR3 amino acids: CRRQGDFTEAFF.

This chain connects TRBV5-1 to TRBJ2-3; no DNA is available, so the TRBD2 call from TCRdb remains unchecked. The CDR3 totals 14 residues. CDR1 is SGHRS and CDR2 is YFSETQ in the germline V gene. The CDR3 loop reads CASSPSGGGDTQYF.

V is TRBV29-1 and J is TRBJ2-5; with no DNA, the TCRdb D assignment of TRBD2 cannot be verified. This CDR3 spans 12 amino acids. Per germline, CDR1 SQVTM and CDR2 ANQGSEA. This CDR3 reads CSVRQGLETQYF.

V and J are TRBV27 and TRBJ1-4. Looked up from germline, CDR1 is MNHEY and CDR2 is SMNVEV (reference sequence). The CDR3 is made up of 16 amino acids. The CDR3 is CASSLGKAATNEKLFF.

CDR3 loop: CASSQPGQGLFAQFF. V and J are TRBV14 and TRBJ2-1; TCRdb reports TRBD1, a call that lacks DNA to check it against. Looked up from germline, CDR1 is SGHDN and CDR2 is FVKESK. CDR3 size: 15 residues.

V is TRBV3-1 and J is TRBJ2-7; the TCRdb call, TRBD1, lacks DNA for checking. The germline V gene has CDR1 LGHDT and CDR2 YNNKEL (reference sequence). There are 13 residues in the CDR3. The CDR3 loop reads CATGAGVAYEQYF.